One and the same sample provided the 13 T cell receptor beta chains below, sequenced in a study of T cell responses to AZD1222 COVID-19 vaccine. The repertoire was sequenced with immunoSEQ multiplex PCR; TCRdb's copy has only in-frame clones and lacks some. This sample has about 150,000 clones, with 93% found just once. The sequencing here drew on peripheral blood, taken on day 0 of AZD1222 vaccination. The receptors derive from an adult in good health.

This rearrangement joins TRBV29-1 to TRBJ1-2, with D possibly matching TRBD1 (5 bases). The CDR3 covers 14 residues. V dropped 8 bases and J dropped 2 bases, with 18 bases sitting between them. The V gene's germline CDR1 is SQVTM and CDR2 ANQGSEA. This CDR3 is CSIRRAGINYGYTF. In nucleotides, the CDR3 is TGCAGCATCCGACGTGCAGGGATCAACTATGGCTACACCTTC.

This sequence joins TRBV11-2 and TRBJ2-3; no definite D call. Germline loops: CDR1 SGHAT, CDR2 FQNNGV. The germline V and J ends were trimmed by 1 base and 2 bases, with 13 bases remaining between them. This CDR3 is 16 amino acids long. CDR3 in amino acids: CASSLAVTGNTDTQYF. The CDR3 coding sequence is TGTGCCAGCAGCTTAGCGGTTACTGGAAACACAGATACGCAGTATTTT.

For the CDR3, the DNA is TGTGCCAGCAGCTTCGGGACACGAGAAGAGCCCCAGCATTTT. This sequence encodes CASSFGTREEPQHF. The chain couples TRBV7-9 to TRBJ1-5; D perhaps matches TRBD1 (6 bases). This CDR3 contains 14 residues. Germline CDR1 is SEHNR and CDR2 is FQNEAQ (reference sequence). V was clipped by 3 bases and J by 8 bases, with 14 bases between them.

CDR3 sequence reads: CASTYAVGGLYEQYF. The DNA for the CDR3 is TGTGCCAGCACCTACGCTGTGGGGGGTCTCTACGAGCAGTACTTC. This chain joins TRBV27 and TRBJ2-7, with D maybe TRBD2 (6 bases). Trimming removed 7 bases from V and 3 bases from J, with 19 bases in between. The CDR3 loop spans 15 amino acids. From germline, CDR1 is MNHEY and CDR2 SMNVEV (reference sequence).

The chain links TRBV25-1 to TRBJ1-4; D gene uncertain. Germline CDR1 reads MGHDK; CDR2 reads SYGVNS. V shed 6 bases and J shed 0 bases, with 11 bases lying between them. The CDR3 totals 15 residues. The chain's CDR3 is CASSPHHATNEKLFF. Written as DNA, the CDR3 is TGTGCCAGCAGCCCTCACCACGCAACTAATGAAAAACTGTTTTTT.

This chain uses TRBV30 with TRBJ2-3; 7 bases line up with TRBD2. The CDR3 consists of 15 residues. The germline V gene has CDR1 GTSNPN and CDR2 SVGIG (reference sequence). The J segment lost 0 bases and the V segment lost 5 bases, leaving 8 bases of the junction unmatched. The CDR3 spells CAWEGPAGSTDTQYF. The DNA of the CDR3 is TGTGCCTGGGAGGGGCCAGCGGGGAGCACAGATACGCAGTATTTT.

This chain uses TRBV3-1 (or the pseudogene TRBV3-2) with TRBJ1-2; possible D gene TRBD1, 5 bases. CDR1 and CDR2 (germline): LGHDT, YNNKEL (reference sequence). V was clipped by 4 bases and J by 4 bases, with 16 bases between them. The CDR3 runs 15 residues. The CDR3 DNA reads TGTGCCAGCAGCCTATTGGGAGGGGAGTCCTATGGCTACACCTTC. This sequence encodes CASSLLGGESYGYTF.

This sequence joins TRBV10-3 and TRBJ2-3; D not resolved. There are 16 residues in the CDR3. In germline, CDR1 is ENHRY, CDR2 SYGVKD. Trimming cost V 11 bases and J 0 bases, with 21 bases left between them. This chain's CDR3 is CAVFSDGNPSTDTQYF. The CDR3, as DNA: TGTGCCGTTTTTTCGGACGGTAACCCCAGCACAGATACGCAGTATTTT.

The CDR3: CASSTGQGVAEETQYF. DNA for the CDR3: TGCGCCAGCAGCACAGGACAGGGGGTTGCAGAAGAGACCCAGTACTTC. The gene calls are TRBV5-1 and TRBJ2-5, with TRBD1 matching 10 bases. The germline V gene has CDR1 SGHRS and CDR2 YFSETQ. Trimming at V came to 4 bases and at J to 3 bases, leaving 9 bases not matched to a gene. This CDR3 spans 16 amino acids. Full variable domain (rest looked up from reference TRBV5-1 and TRBJ2-5): KAGVTQTPRYLIKTRGQQVTLSCSPISGHRSVSWYQQTPGQGLQFLFEYFSETQRNKGNFPGRFSGRQFSNSRSEMNVSTLELGDSALYLCASSTGQGVAEETQYFGPGTRLLVL.

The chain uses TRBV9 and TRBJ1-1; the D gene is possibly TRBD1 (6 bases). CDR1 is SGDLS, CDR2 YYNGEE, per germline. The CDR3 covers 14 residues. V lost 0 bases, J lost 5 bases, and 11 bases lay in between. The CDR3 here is CASSVGGLGTEAFF. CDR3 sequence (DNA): TGTGCCAGCAGCGTAGGGGGGCTCGGTACTGAAGCTTTCTTT.

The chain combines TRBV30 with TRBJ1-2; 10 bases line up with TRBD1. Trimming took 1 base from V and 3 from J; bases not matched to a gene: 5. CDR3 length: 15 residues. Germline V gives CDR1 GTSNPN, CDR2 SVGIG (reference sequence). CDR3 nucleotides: TGTGCCTGGAGTGCCGGGACAGGGGTTTACTATGGCTACACCTTC. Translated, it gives CAWSAGTGVYYGYTF.

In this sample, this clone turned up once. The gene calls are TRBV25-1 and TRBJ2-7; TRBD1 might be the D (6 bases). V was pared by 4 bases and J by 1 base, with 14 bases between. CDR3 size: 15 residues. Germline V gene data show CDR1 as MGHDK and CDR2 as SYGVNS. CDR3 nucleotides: TGTGCCAGCAGTGCACGGGACAAACAGTCCTACGAGCAGTACTTC. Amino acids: CASSARDKQSYEQYF.

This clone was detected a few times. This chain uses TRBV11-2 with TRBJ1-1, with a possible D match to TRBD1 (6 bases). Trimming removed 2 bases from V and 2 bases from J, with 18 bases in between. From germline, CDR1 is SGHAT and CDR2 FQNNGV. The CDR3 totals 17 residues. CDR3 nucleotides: TGTGCCAGCAGCTTATGGGGACAAATGGGACAAAACACTGAAGCTTTCTTT. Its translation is CASSLWGQMGQNTEAFF.